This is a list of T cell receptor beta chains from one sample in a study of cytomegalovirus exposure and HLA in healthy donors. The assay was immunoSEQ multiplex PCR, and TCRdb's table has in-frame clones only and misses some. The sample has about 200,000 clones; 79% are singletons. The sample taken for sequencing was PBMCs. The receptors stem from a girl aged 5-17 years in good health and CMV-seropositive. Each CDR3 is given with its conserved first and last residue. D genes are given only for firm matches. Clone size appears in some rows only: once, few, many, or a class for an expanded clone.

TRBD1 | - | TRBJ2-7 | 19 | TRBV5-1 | CASSPVVAFRTGGIQEQYF | TGCGCCAGCAGCCCCGTAGTAGCATTTAGGACAGGGGGCATACAAGAGCAGTACTTC
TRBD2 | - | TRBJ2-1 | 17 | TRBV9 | CASSGSGGLSSYNEQFF | TGTGCCAGCAGCGGTAGCGGGGGGCTAAGCTCCTACAATGAGCAGTTCTTC
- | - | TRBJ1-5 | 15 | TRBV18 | CASGFPLYRSRPQHF | TGTGCCAGCGGCTTCCCCCTTTACCGTTCACGGCCCCAGCATTTT
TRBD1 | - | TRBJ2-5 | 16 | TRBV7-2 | CATIRGRGQGGETQYF | TGTGCCACTATACGGGGTAGGGGACAGGGCGGAGAGACCCAGTACTTC
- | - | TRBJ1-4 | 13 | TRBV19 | CASDQGKKEKLFF | TGTGCCAGCGACCAGGGGAAGAAAGAAAAACTGTTTTTT
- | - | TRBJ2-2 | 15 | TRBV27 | CASSQNPFATGELFF | TGTGCCAGCAGTCAGAACCCCTTCGCCACCGGGGAGCTGTTTTTT
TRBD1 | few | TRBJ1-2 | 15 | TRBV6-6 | CASSTGTGGSYGYTF | TGTGCCAGCAGCACCGGGACAGGAGGCAGCTATGGCTACACCTTC
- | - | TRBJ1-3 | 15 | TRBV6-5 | CASITRRGTGNTIYF | TGTGCCAGCATCACACGTCGGGGAACGGGAAACACCATATATTTT
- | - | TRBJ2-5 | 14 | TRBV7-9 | CASSPPEALETQYF | TGTGCCAGCAGCCCCCCGGAGGCGTTAGAGACCCAGTACTTC
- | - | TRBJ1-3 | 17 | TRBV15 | CATSRLPWTNSGNTIYF | TGTGCCACCAGCAGATTGCCCTGGACAAACTCTGGAAACACCATATATTTT
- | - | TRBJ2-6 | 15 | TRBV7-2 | CASSLSGSGANVLTF | TGTGCCAGCAGCTTATCGGGATCTGGGGCCAACGTCCTGACTTTC
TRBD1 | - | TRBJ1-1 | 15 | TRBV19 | CASRTGTGWDTEAFF | TGTGCCAGTAGGACGGGGACAGGGTGGGACACTGAAGCTTTCTTT
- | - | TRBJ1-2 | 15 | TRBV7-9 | CASSLEVETVYGYTF | TGTGCCAGCAGCTTAGAGGTCGAGACAGTATATGGCTACACCTTC
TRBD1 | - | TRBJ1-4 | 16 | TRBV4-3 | CASSQGARTGPEKLFF | TGCGCCAGCAGCCAAGGGGCCCGGACAGGGCCTGAAAAACTGTTTTTT
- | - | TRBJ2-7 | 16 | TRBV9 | CASSVGAGKSSYEQYF | TGTGCCAGCAGCGTAGGGGCAGGGAAAAGCTCCTACGAGCAGTACTTC
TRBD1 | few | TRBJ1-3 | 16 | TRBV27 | CASSFRTGDAGNTIYF | TGTGCCAGCAGTTTTCGGACAGGGGACGCTGGAAACACCATATATTTT
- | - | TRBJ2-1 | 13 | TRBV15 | CATSRWPSGEQFF | TGTGCCACCAGCAGATGGCCCTCAGGTGAGCAGTTCTTC